There are a few counts of the clone carrying this T cell receptor (beta chain). The data were taken from a study of beta chain features in type 1 diabetes. The CDR3 is 15 amino acids. With 2 bases removed from V and 2 bases from J, the gap between germline ends came to 10 bases. Germline CDR1 is SGHTA and CDR2 is FQGNSA. Since all of the isolated RNA was reverse transcribed, expressed TCRB transcripts were what got sequenced. Method: immunoSEQ multiplex PCR; TCRdb's copy keeps in-frame clones and lacks some. The sample includes just over 600,000 clones, roughly 15% of them seen just once. The sample comprised naive CD4+ T cells from blood. The V and J genes are TRBV7-2 and TRBJ2-1; perhaps TRBD1 as D (5 bases). The TCR originated in a man younger than 35 in good health. CDR3 loop: CASSLMRQTYNEQFF. CDR3 nucleotides: TGTGCCAGCAGCTTAATGAGACAGACCTACAATGAGCAGTTCTTC.